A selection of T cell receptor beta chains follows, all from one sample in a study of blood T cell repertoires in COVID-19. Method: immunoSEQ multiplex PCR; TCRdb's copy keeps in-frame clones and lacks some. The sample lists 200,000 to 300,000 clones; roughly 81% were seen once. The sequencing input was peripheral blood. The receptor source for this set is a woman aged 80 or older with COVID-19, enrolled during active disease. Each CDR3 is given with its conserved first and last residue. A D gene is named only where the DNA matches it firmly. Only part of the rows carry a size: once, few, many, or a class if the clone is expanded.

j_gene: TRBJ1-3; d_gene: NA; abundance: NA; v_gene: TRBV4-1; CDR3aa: CASSQILGASSGNTIYF; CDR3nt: TGCGCCAGCAGCCAAATACTGGGGGCTTCCTCTGGAAACACCATATATTTT
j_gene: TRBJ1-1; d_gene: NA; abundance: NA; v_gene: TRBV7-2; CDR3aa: CASSSGVGLMNTEAFF; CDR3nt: TGTGCCAGCAGCTCTGGGGTAGGACTGATGAACACTGAAGCTTTCTTT
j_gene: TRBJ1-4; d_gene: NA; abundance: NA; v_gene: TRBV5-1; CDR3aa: CASSFNTLNEKLFF; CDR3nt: TGCGCCAGCAGCTTCAACACGCTGAATGAAAAACTGTTTTTT
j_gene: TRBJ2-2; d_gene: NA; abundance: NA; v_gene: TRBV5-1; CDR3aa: CASSKGDTGELFF; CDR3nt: TGCGCCAGCAGTAAGGGGGACACCGGGGAGCTGTTTTTT
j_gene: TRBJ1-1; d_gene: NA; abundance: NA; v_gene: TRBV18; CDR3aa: CASSPGGDANTEAFF; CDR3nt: TGTGCCAGCTCACCTGGGGGGGATGCGAACACTGAAGCTTTCTTT
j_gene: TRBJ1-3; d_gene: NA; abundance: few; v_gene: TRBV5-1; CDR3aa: CASSLDTGSGNTIYF; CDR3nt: TGCGCCAGCAGCTTGGATACAGGGTCAGGAAACACCATATATTTT
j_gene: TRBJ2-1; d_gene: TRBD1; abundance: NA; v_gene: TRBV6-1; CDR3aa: CASSNWDRGYNEQFF; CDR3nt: TGTGCCAGCAGTAACTGGGACAGGGGATACAATGAGCAGTTCTTC
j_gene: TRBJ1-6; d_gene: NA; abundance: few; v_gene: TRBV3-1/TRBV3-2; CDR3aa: CASSQDGGAGTPLHF; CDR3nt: TGTGCCAGCAGCCAAGACGGAGGGGCAGGGACACCCCTCCACTTT
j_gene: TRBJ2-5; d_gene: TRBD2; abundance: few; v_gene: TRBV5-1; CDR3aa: CASSLRSSGDGTQYF; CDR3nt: TGCGCCAGCAGCTTGCGGTCTAGCGGGGATGGGACCCAGTACTTC
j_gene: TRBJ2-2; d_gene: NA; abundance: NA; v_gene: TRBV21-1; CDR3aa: CASSRGNTGELFF; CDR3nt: TGTGCCAGCAGCAGAGGGAACACCGGGGAGCTGTTTTTT
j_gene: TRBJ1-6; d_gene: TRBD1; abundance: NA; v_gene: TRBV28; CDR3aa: CASSYRDRGYSPLHF; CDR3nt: TGTGCCAGCAGTTACCGGGACAGGGGATATTCACCCCTCCACTTT
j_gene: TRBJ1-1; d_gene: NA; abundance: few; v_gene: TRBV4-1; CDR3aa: CASSQDRVMAFF; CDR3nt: TGCGCCAGCAGCCAAGACAGGGTTATGGCTTTCTTT
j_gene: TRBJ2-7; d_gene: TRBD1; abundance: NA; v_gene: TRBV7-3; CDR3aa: CASSSRATGVYEQYF; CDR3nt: TGTGCCAGCAGCTCCAGAGCGACAGGGGTGTACGAGCAGTACTTC
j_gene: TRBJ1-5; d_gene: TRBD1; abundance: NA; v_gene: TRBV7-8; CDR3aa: CASSQTGQGGRQPQHF; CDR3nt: TGTGCCAGCAGCCAAACCGGACAGGGAGGGCGTCAGCCCCAGCATTTT
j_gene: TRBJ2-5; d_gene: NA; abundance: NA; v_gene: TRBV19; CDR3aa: CASRFDRYQETQYF; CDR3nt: TGTGCCAGTAGATTTGACAGGTACCAAGAGACCCAGTACTTC
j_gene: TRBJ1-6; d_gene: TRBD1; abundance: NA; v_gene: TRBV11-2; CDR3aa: CASSRSADRGISPLHF; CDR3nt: TGTGCCAGCAGCCGTAGCGCGGACAGGGGGATCTCACCCCTCCACTTT
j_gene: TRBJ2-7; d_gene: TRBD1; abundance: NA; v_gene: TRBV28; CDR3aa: CASSQDSPGQGGSGEQYF; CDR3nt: TGTGCCAGCAGTCAGGACTCCCCGGGACAGGGGGGTTCAGGGGAGCAGTACTTC
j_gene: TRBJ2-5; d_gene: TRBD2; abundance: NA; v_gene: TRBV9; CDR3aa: CASSVAPLAGGQETQYF; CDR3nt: TGTGCCAGCAGCGTAGCTCCGCTAGCGGGAGGCCAAGAGACCCAGTACTTC
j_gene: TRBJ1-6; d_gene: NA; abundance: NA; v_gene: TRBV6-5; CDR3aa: CASTARGRYNSPLHF; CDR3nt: TGTGCCAGCACCGCACGAGGGAGATATAATTCACCCCTCCACTTT
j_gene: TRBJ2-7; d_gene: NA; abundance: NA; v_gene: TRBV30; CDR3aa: CAWSVRGLSSYEQYF; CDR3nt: TGTGCCTGGAGTGTACGGGGACTCAGCTCCTACGAGCAGTACTTC
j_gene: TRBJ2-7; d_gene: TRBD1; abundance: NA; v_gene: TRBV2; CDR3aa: CASRGQPRISYEQYF; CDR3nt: TGTGCCAGCAGGGGACAGCCACGTATCTCCTACGAGCAGTACTTC
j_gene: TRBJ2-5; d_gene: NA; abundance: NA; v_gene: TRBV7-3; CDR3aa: CASSPRGRETQYF; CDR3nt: TGTGCCAGCAGCCCAAGGGGCAGAGAGACCCAGTACTTC
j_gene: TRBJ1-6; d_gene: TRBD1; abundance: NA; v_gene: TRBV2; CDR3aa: CASTRDRLRSPLHF; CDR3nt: TGTGCCAGCACCAGGGACAGACTACGGTCACCCCTCCACTTT
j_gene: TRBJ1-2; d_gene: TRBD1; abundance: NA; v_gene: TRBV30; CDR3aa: CAWSIDRGNYGYTF; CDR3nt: TGTGCCTGGTCAATAGACAGGGGGAACTATGGCTACACCTTC
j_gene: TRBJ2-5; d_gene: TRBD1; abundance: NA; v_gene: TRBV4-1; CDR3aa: CASSQDGTGEETQYF; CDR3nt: TGCGCCAGCAGCCAAGATGGGACAGGGGAAGAGACCCAGTACTTC
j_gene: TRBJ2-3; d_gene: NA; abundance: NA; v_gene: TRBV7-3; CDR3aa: CASSLLAHTDTQYF; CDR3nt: TGTGCCAGCAGCTTACTAGCCCACACAGATACGCAGTATTTT
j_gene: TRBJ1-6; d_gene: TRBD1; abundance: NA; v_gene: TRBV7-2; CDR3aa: CASSPQGAGDSPLHF; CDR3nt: TGTGCCAGCAGCCCACAGGGGGCCGGGGATTCACCCCTCCACTTT
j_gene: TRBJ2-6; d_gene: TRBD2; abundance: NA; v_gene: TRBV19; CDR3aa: CASSPAGGGVSGANVLTF; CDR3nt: TGTGCCAGTAGTCCCGCGGGAGGCGGGGTCTCTGGGGCCAACGTCCTGACTTTC
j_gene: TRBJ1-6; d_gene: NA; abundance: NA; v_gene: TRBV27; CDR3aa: CASSLWGKGGDSPLHF; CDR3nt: TGTGCCAGCAGTTTATGGGGGAAAGGGGGAGATTCACCCCTCCACTTT
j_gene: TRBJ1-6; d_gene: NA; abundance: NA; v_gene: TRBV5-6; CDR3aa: CASSIGNSPLHF; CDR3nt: TGTGCCAGCAGCATCGGGAATTCACCCCTCCACTTT
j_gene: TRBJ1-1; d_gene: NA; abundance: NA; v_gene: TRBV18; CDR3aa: CASSPRDIPNTEAFF; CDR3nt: TGTGCCAGCTCACCCCGGGACATACCGAACACTGAAGCTTTCTTT
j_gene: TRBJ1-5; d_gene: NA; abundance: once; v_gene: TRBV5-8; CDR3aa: CASSLARTGSNQPQHF; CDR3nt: TGTGCCAGCAGCTTGGCGAGGACGGGGAGCAATCAGCCCCAGCATTTT
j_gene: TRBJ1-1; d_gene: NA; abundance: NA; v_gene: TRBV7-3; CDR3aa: CASSAKTGINTEAFF; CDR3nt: TGTGCCAGCAGCGCTAAAACAGGGATCAACACTGAAGCTTTCTTT
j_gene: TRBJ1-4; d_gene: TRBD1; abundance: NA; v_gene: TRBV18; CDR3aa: CASSPTGGSTNEKLFF; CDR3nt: TGTGCCAGCTCACCCACAGGGGGCTCGACTAATGAAAAACTGTTTTTT
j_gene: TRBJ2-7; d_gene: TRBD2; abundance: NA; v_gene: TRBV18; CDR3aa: CASSPSLAGSPYEQYF; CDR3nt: TGTGCCAGCTCACCAAGTTTAGCGGGTAGCCCCTACGAGCAGTACTTC
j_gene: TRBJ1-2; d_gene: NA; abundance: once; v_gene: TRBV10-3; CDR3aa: CAISERGGGYTF; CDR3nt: TGTGCCATCAGTGAAAGGGGGGGAGGCTACACCTTC
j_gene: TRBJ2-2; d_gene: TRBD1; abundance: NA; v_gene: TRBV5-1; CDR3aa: CASSPRTGETGELFF; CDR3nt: TGCGCCAGCAGCCCCCGGACAGGGGAAACCGGGGAGCTGTTTTTT
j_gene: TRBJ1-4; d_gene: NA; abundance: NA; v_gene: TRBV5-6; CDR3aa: CASSLVGGAGEKLFF; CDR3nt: TGTGCCAGCAGCCTGGTGGGTGGGGCCGGAGAAAAACTGTTTTTT
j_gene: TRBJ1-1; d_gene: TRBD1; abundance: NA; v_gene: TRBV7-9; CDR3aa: CASSPPGQGVGGAEAFF; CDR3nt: TGTGCCAGCAGCCCACCGGGACAGGGTGTGGGGGGGGCTGAAGCTTTCTTT
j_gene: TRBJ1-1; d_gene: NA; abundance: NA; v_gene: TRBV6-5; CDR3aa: CASTLAPRTEAFF; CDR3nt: TGTGCCAGCACCCTGGCCCCTCGCACTGAAGCTTTCTTT
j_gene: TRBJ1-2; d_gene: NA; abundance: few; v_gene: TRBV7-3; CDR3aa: CASSSPPGGYTF; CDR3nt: TGTGCCAGCAGCTCACCCCCGGGTGGCTACACCTTC
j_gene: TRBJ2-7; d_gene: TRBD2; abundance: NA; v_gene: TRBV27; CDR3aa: CASSLLSQASGFYEQYF; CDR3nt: TGTGCCAGCAGTTTATTATCCCAAGCTAGCGGGTTCTACGAGCAGTACTTC
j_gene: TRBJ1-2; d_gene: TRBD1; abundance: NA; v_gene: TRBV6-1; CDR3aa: CASSSTGQAYGYTF; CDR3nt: TGTGCCAGCAGTTCCACTGGACAGGCCTATGGCTACACCTTC
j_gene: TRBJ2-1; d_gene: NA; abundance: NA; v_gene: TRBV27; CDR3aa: CASSFLGLQQFF; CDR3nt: TGTGCCAGCAGTTTTCTGGGACTTCAGCAGTTCTTC
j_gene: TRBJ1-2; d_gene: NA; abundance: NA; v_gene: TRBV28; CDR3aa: CASSPGGTEIYGYTF; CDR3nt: TGTGCCAGCAGCCCCGGCGGCACCGAAATCTATGGCTACACCTTC
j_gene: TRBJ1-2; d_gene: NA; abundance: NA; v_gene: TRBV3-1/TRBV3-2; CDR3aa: CASSQAQGPYGYTF; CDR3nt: TGTGCCAGCAGCCAAGCTCAGGGCCCCTATGGCTACACCTTC
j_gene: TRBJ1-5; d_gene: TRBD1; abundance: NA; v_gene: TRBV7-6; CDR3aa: CASSLRADRGSNQPQHF; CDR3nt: TGTGCCAGCAGCTTACGTGCGGACAGGGGGAGCAATCAGCCCCAGCATTTT
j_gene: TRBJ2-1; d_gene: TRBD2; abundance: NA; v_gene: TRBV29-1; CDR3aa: CSVTGGQLSYNEQFF; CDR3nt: TGCAGCGTAACGGGGGGGCAGCTCTCCTACAATGAGCAGTTCTTC